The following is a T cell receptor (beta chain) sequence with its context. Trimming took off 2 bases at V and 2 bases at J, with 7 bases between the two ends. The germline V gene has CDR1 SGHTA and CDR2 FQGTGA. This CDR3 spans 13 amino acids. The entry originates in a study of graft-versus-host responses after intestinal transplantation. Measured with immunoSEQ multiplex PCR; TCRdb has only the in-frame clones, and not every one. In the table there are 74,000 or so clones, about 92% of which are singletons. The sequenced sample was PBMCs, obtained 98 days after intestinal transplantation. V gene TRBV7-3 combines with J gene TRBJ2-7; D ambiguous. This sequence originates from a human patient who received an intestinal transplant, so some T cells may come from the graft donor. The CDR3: CASSLGYPYEQYF. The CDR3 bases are TGTGCCAGCAGCTTAGGTTACCCCTACGAGCAGTACTTC.